This TCR beta chain emerged from a study of T cell clonotyping in hematopoietic cell transplantation. The CDR3 runs 13 residues. With 5 bases clipped from V and 8 bases from J, the junction kept 6 bases outside the gene matches. Germline V lookup: CDR1 MNHEY, CDR2 SVGAGI. Remarks on this clone: Antigen unknown. The sample has other DNA sequences that encode this CDR3 too.

Measured with immunoSEQ multiplex PCR; TCRdb has only the in-frame clones, and not every one. The data contain approximately 9,500 clones, roughly three quarters of them singletons. Findings of the study overall: At the given depth, recipient repertoires were over 95% de novo clonotypes.

Sequences were derived from PBMCs, sampled 30 days after allogeneic stem cell transplant. The chain carries TRBV6-5 and TRBJ1-2; 9 nucleotides match TRBD1. This TCR was recovered from a female patient between 35 and 55 years old who had an allogeneic stem cell transplant from a related donor, so T cells may come from the graft donor. Some clones in this sample may be carry-over from other donors' samples. The CDR3: CASSRGQGGGYTF. CDR3 DNA sequence: TGTGCCAGCAGTAGGGGACAGGGAGGGGGCTACACCTTC.